This T cell receptor beta chain is drawn from a study of T cell responses to AZD1222 COVID-19 vaccine. As regards this clone: Antigen specificity is unknown.

Findings and limits, study-wide: None of the repertoires were sampled until the peak T cell response had passed. Of spike-specific TCRs, nearly half reportedly target regions left unmutated in variants.

Method: immunoSEQ multiplex PCR; TCRdb's copy keeps in-frame clones and lacks some. Seen here are 140,000 to 150,000 clones, 93% observed once, and the top ten hold 1.5% to 2%. Trimming cost V 5 bases and J 6 bases; bases outside gene matches: 10. This CDR3 comprises 16 residues. The germline V gene encodes CDR1 MDHEN and CDR2 SYDVKM. Specimen: peripheral blood, collected on day 0 of AZD1222 vaccination. The genes are TRBV28 and TRBJ1-4, with TRBD1 identical over 9 bases. The TCR comes from an adult in good health. CDR3 loop: CASSNPGTGFDEKLFF. In nucleotides, the CDR3 is TGTGCCAGCAGTAATCCCGGGACAGGGTTTGATGAAAAACTGTTTTTT.